One sample yielded the 15 T cell receptor beta chains listed below, sequenced in a study of T cell responses to AZD1222 COVID-19 vaccine. Generated by immunoSEQ multiplex PCR, the TCRdb table keeps only in-frame clones and is missing some. Of 120,000 to 150,000 clones in the sample, roughly nine tenths were seen once. The sequences come from peripheral blood, collected on day 0 of AZD1222 vaccination. All receptors derive from an adult in good health.

V usage is TRBV7-3 and J usage is TRBJ1-1, with D possibly TRBD1 on 6 matching bases. This CDR3 contains 14 residues. The V and J ends lost 6 bases and 1 base respectively, with 12 bases between them. The germline V gene has CDR1 SGHTA and CDR2 FQGTGA. The CDR3 loop is CASRRDTSNTEAFF. For the CDR3, the DNA is TGTGCCAGCAGGCGGGACACTTCGAACACTGAAGCTTTCTTT.

J is TRBJ2-7 and V is TRBV14; D is ambiguous. V lost 1 base and J 5 bases, leaving 12 bases between the germline ends. CDR1 and CDR2 from the germline V gene are SGHDN and FVKESK. This CDR3 contains 14 residues. CDR3 protein: CASSQVYEAHEQYF. The DNA of the CDR3 is TGTGCCAGCAGCCAAGTTTACGAGGCGCACGAGCAGTACTTC.

The V and J genes are TRBV7-2 and TRBJ1-6; 9 nucleotides agree with TRBD1. The CDR3 spans 18 residues. V lost 1 base and J lost 8; bases outside the gene matches: 12. Germline CDR1 and CDR2: SGHTA and FQGNSA. The CDR3 protein is CASSLELDRGALDSPLHF. The DNA of the CDR3 is TGTGCCAGCAGCTTAGAGCTGGACAGGGGAGCATTGGATTCACCCCTCCACTTT. The full variable domain, completed using reference TRBV7-2 and TRBJ1-6, is GAGVSQSPSNKVTEKGKDVELRCDPISGHTALYWYRQSLGQGLEFLIYFQGNSAPDKSGLPSDRFSAERTGGSVSTLTIQRTQQEDSAVYLCASSLELDRGALDSPLHFGNGTRLTVT.

The chain uses TRBV7-2 and TRBJ2-1, with D possibly matching TRBD1 (5 bases). The CDR3 runs to 13 residues. The germline V gene encodes CDR1 SGHTA and CDR2 FQGNSA. Trimming left V 5 bases short and J 9 bases short, with 14 bases between. The CDR3 spells CASSTTTRGEQFF. The CDR3 DNA reads TGTGCCAGCAGCACAACTACAAGGGGTGAGCAGTTCTTC.

V gene TRBV6-6 combines with J gene TRBJ2-3; either TRBD1 or TRBD2 may fit D (5 bases each). Trimming removed 6 bases from V and 3 bases from J, with 16 bases in between. The CDR3 consists of 15 residues. Germline CDR1 MNHNY, CDR2 SVGAGI (reference sequence). The CDR3 DNA follows: TGTGCCAGCAGCCTCACAGGAGGAGTTACAGATACGCAGTATTTT. This sequence encodes CASSLTGGVTDTQYF.

This clone was seen at least ten times. Other nucleotide sequences from this sample produce the same CDR3. The chain employs TRBV14 and TRBJ1-6; 10 nucleotides agree with TRBD1. V shed 6 bases, J shed 9 bases, and the junction held 8 bases outside the gene matches. This CDR3 region has 15 residues. From germline, CDR1 is SGHDN and CDR2 FVKESK. The CDR3 sequence: CASRERTGGGSPLHF. The CDR3 DNA is TGTGCCAGCAGGGAAAGGACAGGGGGAGGTTCACCCCTCCACTTT.

This clone was recorded once. The chain has TRBV11-3 and TRBJ2-3, with D possibly matching TRBD1 (5 bases). The germline CDR1 and CDR2 sequences are SGHNT and YENEEA. The V gene lost 3 bases and the J gene lost 5 bases, with 12 bases spanning the gap. The CDR3 is made up of 14 amino acids. CDR3 in DNA: TGTGCCAGCAGCTTTTGGTTAGGGGTAGATACGCAGTATTTT. Translating it yields CASSFWLGVDTQYF.

This clone showed up just a few times. V usage is TRBV24-1 and J usage is TRBJ1-1, with TRBD1 identical over 8 bases. V gave up 3 bases and J gave up 5 bases; unmatched junction bases: 7. The germline CDR1 and CDR2 sequences are KGHDR and SFDVKD. There are 15 residues in the CDR3. The CDR3 is CATSDDRGGGTEAFF. CDR3 DNA sequence: TGTGCCACCAGTGATGACAGGGGCGGAGGTACTGAAGCTTTCTTT.

The chain recombines TRBV19 with TRBJ2-1; D gene uncertain. The CDR3 runs 14 residues. The germline V gene has CDR1 LNHDA and CDR2 SQIVND (reference sequence). The V gene lost 4 bases and the J gene lost 8 bases, with 15 bases spanning the gap. CDR3 in DNA: TGTGCCAGTAGTACCCGGGTCGCAGCCCATGAGCAGTTCTTC. Translated, it gives CASSTRVAAHEQFF.

The chain is built from TRBV11-2 and TRBJ2-1; TRBD2 matches at 11 bases. CDR3 length equals 17 residues. J lost 4 bases, V lost 2 bases, and 7 bases had no gene match. The germline CDR1 and CDR2 sequences are SGHAT and FQNNGV. The CDR3 loop reads CASSLMLAGGLYNEQFF. CDR3 coding DNA: TGTGCCAGCAGCTTAATGCTAGCGGGAGGCCTTTACAATGAGCAGTTCTTC.

This chain joins TRBV5-1 and TRBJ1-2, with D possibly matching TRBD1 (5 bases). V shed 4 bases and J shed 8 bases, with 30 bases lying between them. The CDR3 spans 18 residues. The germline V gene encodes CDR1 SGHRS and CDR2 YFSETQ. The CDR3 nucleotides read TGCGCCAGCAGCCGGGGGAGAGAGTCTATTCGATTACTGGGAGGCTACACCTTC. Amino acids: CASSRGRESIRLLGGYTF.

The chain links TRBV3-1 (or the pseudogene TRBV3-2) to TRBJ1-2, with 7 bases lining up with TRBD1. Germline CDR1 reads LGHDT; CDR2 reads YNNKEL (reference sequence). After removal of 1 base from V and 7 bases from J, the junction contained 6 bases not matched to a gene. This CDR3 has 14 residues. The CDR3 DNA follows: TGTGCCAGCAGCCAAGCTGGGCAGGGGGGTGGCTACACCTTC. This encodes CASSQAGQGGGYTF.

This clone was counted a single time. The CDR3 region has the DNA TGCGCCAGCACAAAAGACAGGGAGTCTTCACCCCTCCACTTT. As protein: CASTKDRESSPLHF. V usage is TRBV4-3 and J usage is TRBJ1-6, with 7 nucleotides matching TRBD1. V dropped 7 bases and J dropped 9; count of bases not matched to a gene: 9. The CDR3 contains 14 residues. Germline values: CDR1 LGHNA, CDR2 YSLEER.

CDR3 bases: TGTGCCATCAGTGAGTCCGCGAGCTCCTATAATTCACCCCTCCACTTT. Translation: CAISESASSYNSPLHF. This chain uses TRBV10-3 with TRBJ1-6; D is unresolved. Looked up from germline, CDR1 is ENHRY and CDR2 is SYGVKD. There are 16 residues in the CDR3. V shed 0 bases and J shed 0 bases, with 6 bases lying between them.

The chain employs TRBV5-1 and TRBJ1-1; D might be TRBD1 (6 bases). The CDR3 spans 16 residues. Germline V gene lookup returns CDR1 SGHRS and CDR2 YFSETQ. Trimming pared 0 bases from V and 2 bases from J, leaving 14 bases between. The CDR3 DNA follows: TGCGCCAGCAGCTTGGCCGTAGGGGGAAGTAACACTGAAGCTTTCTTT. Amino acids: CASSLAVGGSNTEAFF.